The TCR beta chain described here comes from a study of beta chain features in type 1 diabetes. Study as a whole: Age, gender, cell numbers and subset yield matched between patients and controls.

Broader study findings: Significant though moderate, a shortening of TCRB CDR3s appeared in all four CD4+ subsets of Type 1 diabetes patients. Diminished insertions and augmented deletions at VDJ junctions characterized type 1 diabetes patients. cDNA-based reads could over-represent cells with high TCR expression.

The germline V gene encodes CDR1 SGDLS and CDR2 YYNGEE. After removal of 0 bases from V and 8 bases from J, the junction contained 7 bases not matched to a gene. The CDR3 runs 16 residues. Expressed TCRB transcripts were sequenced, since all the RNA that had been isolated was reverse transcribed. Some clones are missing from TCRdb's copy, which holds only in-frame ones; the method was immunoSEQ multiplex PCR. Of hundreds of thousands of clones in the sample, approximately 15% were seen once. On this clone itself: The target antigen is unknown.

The chain combines TRBV9 with TRBJ2-1; 11 positions match TRBD1. Sequencing was carried out using naive CD4+ T cells from blood. The source is a young man with type 1 diabetes. Here the CDR3 DNA reads TGTGCCAGCAGCGTAGTAGGGACAGGGGGTTCGGATGAGCAGTTCTTC. This gives the protein CASSVVGTGGSDEQFF.